This entry concerns a single TCR beta chain. Antigen: not known. Trimming removed 4 bases at V and 4 bases at J, with 11 bases between. This CDR3 has 14 amino acids. The germline V gene has CDR1 SGHTA and CDR2 FQGNSA. This sample is part of a study of T cells after yellow fever vaccination. A process of 5'RACE template switching, which added a universal primer site and UMIs, was used to make TCR cDNA. TCRdb fed the 5' RACE reads into MiXCR, producing one record per CDR3 protein. The table records approximately 550,000 distinct CDR3 sequences, approximately 15% of them present only once. Study results and limitations: Sorted repertoires could include abundant contaminating clonotypes from bulk cells. Detected again after the booster were most primary-vaccination clones, at approximately 95% CD4 and approximately 90% CD8.

The chain joins TRBV7-2 to TRBJ2-1, with a weak D call TRBD2 (5 bases). This clonotype was sampled from a man younger than 45 who received the YFV17D yellow fever vaccine. The specimen was PBMCs, collected on the day of the yellow fever booster vaccination. Here the CDR3 reads CASSSPAGYNEQFF. CDR3 DNA sequence: TGTGCCAGCAGCTCCCCGGCGGGTTACAATGAGCAGTTCTTC.